These 31 T cell receptor beta chains were all obtained from the same sample, sequenced in a study of OX40 agonist ivuxolimab in advanced cancers. Libraries were prepared by immunoSEQ multiplex PCR; TCRdb keeps only in-frame clonotypes and omits some of them. This sample yields nearly 80,000 clones, of which 84% are seen a single time; approximately 25% belongs to the top ten. The input for sequencing was CD4+ or CD8+ T cells sorted from blood, taken in a trial of the OX40 agonist ivuxolimab. These receptors all come from an adult with an advanced solid tumor such as melanoma, head and neck, liver or kidney cancer.

V and J are TRBV10-3 and TRBJ2-5, with 10 bases matching TRBD2. V trimming: 4 bases; J trimming: 5 bases; junction bases outside the gene matches: 7. Germline lookup yields CDR1 ENHRY and CDR2 SYGVKD. This CDR3 region has 15 residues. DNA of the CDR3: TGTGCCATCAGTGCCGGGACTAGCGTTTACGAGACCCAGTACTTC. Protein product: CAISAGTSVYETQYF.

The chain couples TRBV7-9 to TRBJ2-3; D gene unclear. Germline CDR1 is SEHNR and CDR2 is FQNEAQ (reference sequence). Trimming stripped 3 bases from V and 2 bases from J, with 3 bases between. CDR3 length: 12 amino acids. The DNA of the CDR3 is TGTGCCAGCAGCTTCTACACAGATACGCAGTATTTT. Its protein is CASSFYTDTQYF.

The rearrangement uses TRBV18 and TRBJ2-3; D is perhaps TRBD2 (6 bases). This CDR3 comprises 13 residues. Per the germline V gene, CDR1 is KGHSH and CDR2 is LQKENI. V was pared by 5 bases and J by 5 bases, with 11 bases between. For the CDR3, the DNA is TGTGCCAGCTCAGAAACCGGGGGAGATACGCAGTATTTT. This encodes CASSETGGDTQYF.

This chain uses TRBV21-1 with TRBJ2-3; the table calls TRBD2, which could not be checked here. TRBV21-1 is a listed pseudogene. The CDR3 runs to 15 residues. CDR3 loop: CASSNIVFSTDTQYF. As DNA, the CDR3 is TGTGCCAGCAGCAATATAGTTTTTTCCACAGATACGCAGTATTTT.

This rearrangement joins TRBV6-6 to TRBJ1-1; D is ambiguous. The ends were cut back, 2 bases at V and 9 bases at J, with 22 bases in the middle. In germline, CDR1 is MNHNY, CDR2 SVGAGI (reference sequence). This CDR3 spans 16 amino acids. The DNA of the CDR3 is TGTGCCAGCAGTTACCTCCAAGCGCAAGACGCCTACCAAGCTTTCTTT. As protein: CASSYLQAQDAYQAFF.

This clone is a singleton in its sample. The chain has TRBV6-5 and TRBJ1-5; no clear D. The CDR3 length is 14 residues. Trimming removed 7 bases at V and 0 bases at J, with 10 bases between. Germline V gene sequence: CDR1 MNHEY, CDR2 SVGAGI. The CDR3 sequence is CASTSLHSNQPQHF. The CDR3 region has the DNA TGTGCCAGCACCTCCCTACATAGCAATCAGCCCCAGCATTTT.

The chain employs TRBV4-3 and TRBJ1-2; D gene unclear. V dropped 0 bases and J dropped 8 bases, with 16 bases sitting between them. This CDR3 comprises 15 residues. The germline CDR1 and CDR2 sequences are LGHNA and YSLEER. DNA for the CDR3: TGCGCCAGCAGCCAAGATCCATCAAACCCATGGGGCTACACCTTC. This translates into CASSQDPSNPWGYTF.

The chain combines TRBV9 with TRBJ2-5; 8 nucleotides agree with TRBD2. J was trimmed by 0 bases and V by 5 bases; bases with no gene match: 6. Germline-derived CDR1 and CDR2 are SGDLS and YYNGEE. The CDR3 is 15 residues long. The CDR3 sequence: CASRVTSGYQETQYF. The CDR3 coding sequence is TGTGCCAGCAGAGTCACTAGCGGTTACCAAGAGACCCAGTACTTC. Together with reference TRBV9 and TRBJ2-5, the CDR3 gives the full variable domain: DSGVTQTPKHLITATGQRVTLRCSPRSGDLSVYWYQQSLDQGLQFLIQYYNGEERAKGNILERFSAQQFPDLHSELNLSSLELGDSALYFCASRVTSGYQETQYFGPGTRLLVL.

The chain joins TRBV7-2 to TRBJ1-1; no clear D. CDR1 is SGHTA, CDR2 FQGNSA, per germline. The CDR3 length is 14 residues. V lost 3 bases and J 1 base, leaving 9 bases between the germline ends. For the CDR3, the DNA is TGTGCCAGCAGCTTGCACAGTTCGAACACTGAAGCTTTCTTT. It codes for CASSLHSSNTEAFF.

The V gene is TRBV6-5, the J gene TRBJ1-5, with D possibly being TRBD1 (5 bases). Trimming left V 5 bases short and J 2 bases short, with 10 bases between. The CDR3 sequence is 14 residues long. CDR1 is MNHEY, CDR2 SVGAGI, per germline. CDR3 coding DNA: TGTGCCAGCAGTAGGGACGTCGGCAATCAGCCCCAGCATTTT. It codes for CASSRDVGNQPQHF.

The chain is built from TRBV5-1 and TRBJ2-2, with a tentative D call TRBD2 (7 bases). The CDR3 sequence is 14 residues long. Deletions cut 3 bases from V and 4 bases from J, with 10 bases between. Germline CDR1 SGHRS, CDR2 YFSETQ. CDR3 sequence: CASSSRGATGELFF. DNA of the CDR3: TGCGCCAGCAGCTCCCGGGGGGCCACCGGGGAGCTGTTTTTT.

The chain couples TRBV6-6 to TRBJ1-6; perhaps TRBD1 as D (6 bases). Looked up from germline, CDR1 is MNHNY and CDR2 is SVGAGI (reference sequence). Deletions cut 5 bases from V and 7 bases from J, with 9 bases between. CDR3 size: 13 residues. For the CDR3, the DNA is TGTGCCAGCAGTACAGGGCGCAATTCACCCCTCCACTTT. Its translation: CASSTGRNSPLHF.

V gene TRBV28 combines with J gene TRBJ2-6; 7 bases are a match to TRBD1. Germline loops: CDR1 MDHEN, CDR2 SYDVKM. The CDR3 runs to 17 residues. After removal of 5 bases from V and 0 bases from J, the junction contained 7 bases not matched to a gene. The DNA of the CDR3 is TGTGCCAGCAGTGGGATCCGGGACAGCTCTGGGGCCAACGTCCTGACTTTC. It is translated as CASSGIRDSSGANVLTF.

The chain links TRBV5-1 to TRBJ1-4; D perhaps matches TRBD1 (5 bases). This CDR3 contains 15 residues. V dropped 0 bases and J dropped 6 bases, with 12 bases sitting between them. Germline values: CDR1 SGHRS, CDR2 YFSETQ. The CDR3 sequence is CASSLDRGIHEKLFF. DNA of the CDR3: TGCGCCAGCAGCTTGGATCGGGGGATTCATGAAAAACTGTTTTTT. Full variable domain (missing parts from reference TRBV5-1 and TRBJ1-4): KAGVTQTPRYLIKTRGQQVTLSCSPISGHRSVSWYQQTPGQGLQFLFEYFSETQRNKGNFPGRFSGRQFSNSRSEMNVSTLELGDSALYLCASSLDRGIHEKLFFGSGTQLSVL.

The chain recombines TRBV7-6 with TRBJ1-3; tentative D call: TRBD1 (5 bases). With 5 bases removed from V and 4 bases from J, the gap between germline ends came to 18 bases. Germline V gene data show CDR1 as SGHVS and CDR2 as FNYEAQ. The CDR3 contains 16 residues. The CDR3 DNA reads TGTGCCAGCAGCCCCCAGGGATCTTCGGGGGGAAACACCATATATTTT. It specifies CASSPQGSSGGNTIYF.

This chain connects TRBV18 to TRBJ1-4; no firm D call. The CDR3 consists of 14 residues. The germline V gene has CDR1 KGHSH and CDR2 LQKENI. Trimming took 6 bases from V and 4 from J, leaving 12 bases between them. CDR3 nucleotides: TGTGCCAGCTCCCTTGTCCAGCGTAATGAAAAACTGTTTTTT. Amino acid sequence: CASSLVQRNEKLFF.

The chain combines TRBV11-2 with TRBJ1-1; D uncertain. Germline assignment: CDR1 SGHAT and CDR2 FQNNGV. V lost 8 bases, J lost 2 bases, and 15 bases lay in between. This CDR3 spans 14 amino acids. CDR3 nucleotide sequence: TGTGCCAGCCGGTCAGGACGGGGAAACACTGAAGCTTTCTTT. Protein sequence: CASRSGRGNTEAFF.

V gene TRBV11-3 combines with J gene TRBJ2-7; 11 bases are a match to TRBD2. Trimming removed 5 bases from V and 2 bases from J; junction bases left unmatched: 5. This CDR3 has 15 residues. CDR1 is SGHNT, CDR2 YENEEA, per germline. The chain's CDR3 is CASSPGTSGTYEQYF. The CDR3 nucleotides are TGTGCCAGCAGCCCAGGGACTAGCGGAACCTACGAGCAGTACTTC. Based on the CDR3 plus reference TRBV11-3 and TRBJ2-7, the full variable domain is EAGVVQSPRYKIIEKKQPVAFWCNPISGHNTLYWYLQNLGQGPELLIRYENEEAVDDSQLPKDRFSAERLKGVDSTLKIQPAELGDSAVYLCASSPGTSGTYEQYFGPGTRLTVT.

This sequence joins TRBV10-3 and TRBJ1-1; 7 positions match TRBD1. With V trimmed by 5 bases and J by 1 base, 7 bases remained unmatched. The CDR3 loop spans 15 amino acids. CDR1 and CDR2 from the germline V gene are ENHRY and SYGVKD. DNA for the CDR3: TGTGCCATCAGTTCATCACAGGGGCCGAACACTGAAGCTTTCTTT. Its protein product is CAISSSQGPNTEAFF.

This chain connects TRBV9 to TRBJ1-5; D possibly corresponds to TRBD1 (5 bases). The CDR3 consists of 15 residues. Germline V gene lookup returns CDR1 SGDLS and CDR2 YYNGEE. Trimming removed 0 bases at V and 7 bases at J, with 14 bases between. CDR3 nucleotide sequence: TGTGCCAGCAGCGTAGGAGGGGACTCTCTCCAGCCCCAGCATTTT. Encoded protein: CASSVGGDSLQPQHF.

The rearrangement uses TRBV28 and TRBJ1-4, with D maybe TRBD1 (6 bases). The CDR3 extends over 13 amino acids. The germline V gene encodes CDR1 MDHEN and CDR2 SYDVKM. Trimming pared 2 bases from V and 6 bases from J, leaving 7 bases between. The chain's CDR3 is CASSLTGYEKLFF. The CDR3 nucleotides are TGTGCCAGCAGTTTAACAGGGTATGAAAAACTGTTTTTT.

The sample holds one count of this clone. This chain joins TRBV19 and TRBJ2-1, with 11 positions matching TRBD2. V shed 0 bases, J shed 10 bases, and the junction held 5 bases outside the gene matches. Germline V gene data show CDR1 as LNHDA and CDR2 as SQIVND (reference sequence). The CDR3 runs 15 residues. The chain's CDR3 is CASSIETSGSGEQFF. The CDR3 bases are TGTGCCAGTAGTATAGAAACTAGCGGGAGTGGGGAGCAGTTCTTC. Complete variable domain (other parts from reference TRBV19 and TRBJ2-1): DGGITQSPKYLFRKEGQNVTLSCEQNLNHDAMYWYRQDPGQGLRLIYYSQIVNDFQKGDIAEGYSVSREKKESFPLTVTSAQKNPTAFYLCASSIETSGSGEQFFGPGTRLTVL.

The rearrangement joins TRBV7-7 to TRBJ2-2; 11 bases fit TRBD1. Germline V gene data show CDR1 as SSHAT and CDR2 as FNYEAQ (reference sequence). With 4 bases clipped from V and 4 bases from J, the junction kept 5 bases outside the gene matches. This CDR3 spans 16 amino acids. The CDR3 DNA follows: TGTGCCAGCAGCTCCCGGACAGGGGGCCTCACCGGGGAGCTGTTTTTT. It specifies CASSSRTGGLTGELFF.

The chain combines TRBV7-2 with TRBJ2-1, with D perhaps matching TRBD1 (6 bases). Deletions cut 1 base from V and 8 bases from J, with 15 bases between. The CDR3 runs 15 residues. Germline V gene lookup returns CDR1 SGHTA and CDR2 FQGNSA. CDR3 amino acids: CASSLGLGAGDEQFF. For the CDR3, the DNA is TGTGCCAGCAGCTTAGGATTGGGGGCCGGTGATGAGCAGTTCTTC.

The V and J genes are TRBV5-1 and TRBJ2-6; 11 bases match TRBD2. V lost 4 bases, J lost 0 bases, and 6 bases stayed unmatched. This CDR3 contains 18 residues. CDR1 SGHRS and CDR2 YFSETQ come from the germline V gene. The CDR3 sequence: CASSPGLAVSSGANVLTF. Here the CDR3 DNA reads TGCGCCAGCAGCCCGGGACTAGCGGTTAGCTCTGGGGCCAACGTCCTGACTTTC.

The J gene is TRBJ2-1, the V gene TRBV29-1; 12 bases are a match to TRBD2. Trimming cost V 7 bases and J 6 bases; bases outside gene matches: 7. Germline loops: CDR1 SQVTM, CDR2 ANQGSEA. This CDR3 contains 14 residues. In DNA form, the CDR3 reads TGCAGCGCCCTAGCGGGAGGGCCTTTCAATGAGCAGTTCTTC. Its protein is CSALAGGPFNEQFF.

The rearrangement joins TRBV5-4 to TRBJ2-1, with 14 bases identical to TRBD2. In germline, CDR1 is SGHNT, CDR2 YYREEE (reference sequence). With 4 bases clipped from V and 1 base from J, the junction kept 4 bases outside the gene matches. The CDR3 covers 17 residues. The CDR3 DNA reads as TGTGCCAGCAGCCCGGGACTAGCGGGGGTTTCCTACAATGAGCAGTTCTTC. Protein product: CASSPGLAGVSYNEQFF.

The V call is TRBV28, the J call TRBJ2-1; 7 positions agree with TRBD2. Germline CDR1 and CDR2: MDHEN and SYDVKM. The CDR3 extends over 18 amino acids. Trimming took 5 bases from V and 4 from J; bases not matched to a gene: 17. DNA of the CDR3: TGTGCCAGCAGTGCGAACCGGGACTACACACACCCTTACAATGAGCAGTTCTTC. Residues: CASSANRDYTHPYNEQFF.

The chain uses TRBV7-9 and TRBJ1-1; D is ambiguous. This CDR3 region has 11 residues. The V and J ends lost 6 bases and 8 bases respectively, with 10 bases between them. From germline, CDR1 is SEHNR and CDR2 FQNEAQ (reference sequence). CDR3 sequence (DNA): TGTGCCAGCAGTTTTGCCGGGGAAGCTTTCTTT. This codes for CASSFAGEAFF.

J is TRBJ2-7 and V is TRBV7-9; TRBD1 matches 9 bases. J was trimmed by 3 bases and V by 4 bases; bases with no gene match: 7. The CDR3 covers 15 residues. Per germline, CDR1 SEHNR and CDR2 FQNEAQ (reference sequence). CDR3 sequence reads: CASSSGTGIFYEQYF. In DNA form, the CDR3 reads TGTGCCAGCAGCTCCGGGACAGGGATTTTCTACGAGCAGTACTTC.

The chain links TRBV7-9 to TRBJ2-2; 13 bases agree with TRBD2. CDR1 SEHNR and CDR2 FQNEAQ come from the germline V gene (reference sequence). CDR3 size: 19 residues. V lost 5 bases, J lost 0 bases, and 9 bases stayed unmatched. The DNA of the CDR3 is TGTGCCAGCAGCCTTACCGGACTAGCGGGGGCCTCGAACACCGGGGAGCTGTTTTTT. Amino acid sequence: CASSLTGLAGASNTGELFF.